The rows below give T cell receptor beta chains drawn from one sample of a study of cytomegalovirus exposure and HLA in healthy donors. Clones were read by immunoSEQ multiplex PCR, and TCRdb kept only the in-frame ones, dropping some. This table has roughly 100,000 clones, around 72% appearing once. What was sequenced was PBMCs. All receptors come from a man between 35 and 55 years old in good health and CMV-seronegative. CDR3s include the opening cysteine and the closing phenylalanine or tryptophan. The order of the fields is clone size, V gene, J gene, D gene, CDR3 protein, CDR3 DNA. A D gene is named only where the DNA matches it firmly. The listing skips clone size in some rows; elsewhere it reads once, few, many or a size class.

-,TRBV5-1,TRBJ2-1,TRBD2,CASSTSGGPSYNEQFF,TGCGCCAGCAGTACTAGCGGGGGGCCCTCCTACAATGAGCAGTTCTTC
-,TRBV5-1,TRBJ2-5,-,CASSLGVDWQETQYF,TGCGCCAGCAGCTTGGGAGTGGACTGGCAGGAGACCCAGTACTTC
-,TRBV19,TRBJ2-3,TRBD2,CAWIAGLGRDTQYF,TGTGCCTGGATAGCGGGGTTGGGGAGAGATACGCAGTATTTT
-,TRBV13,TRBJ2-5,TRBD2,CASSLRLAGQETQYF,TGTGCCAGCAGCTTACGGCTAGCGGGTCAAGAGACCCAGTACTTC
few,TRBV19,TRBJ1-5,TRBD1,CASEDRVSNQPQHF,TGTGCCTCCGAGGACAGGGTCAGCAATCAGCCCCAGCATTTT
-,TRBV19,TRBJ2-5,-,CASSIFPTQTQYF,TGTGCCAGTAGTATATTTCCGACACAGACCCAGTACTTC
-,TRBV27,TRBJ2-7,TRBD1,CATKFGTGGYEQYF,TGTGCAACTAAATTCGGGACAGGGGGCTACGAGCAGTACTTC
-,TRBV10-3,TRBJ1-5,-,CAISESWLARGQPQHF,TGTGCCATCAGTGAGTCGTGGCTGGCGCGCGGTCAGCCCCAGCATTTT
few,TRBV6-5,TRBJ1-1,-,CASSRAGLEAFF,TGTGCCAGCAGTAGAGCGGGACTTGAAGCTTTCTTT
few,TRBV2,TRBJ2-7,TRBD2,CASSAGTSVREQYF,TGTGCCAGCTCCGCCGGGACTAGCGTTCGGGAGCAGTACTTC
-,TRBV6-5,TRBJ2-7,-,CASSLGAGNYEQYF,TGTGCCAGCAGTCTCGGTGCAGGGAACTACGAGCAGTACTTC
-,TRBV4-1,TRBJ2-7,TRBD1,CASSHPPGQGSYEQYF,TGCGCCAGCAGCCACCCACCGGGACAGGGATCCTACGAGCAGTACTTC
-,TRBV4-1,TRBJ2-7,TRBD1,CASSQGGQRYEQYF,TGCGCCAGCAGCCAAGGGGGACAGCGTTACGAGCAGTACTTC
-,TRBV4-2,TRBJ1-1,-,CASSQENPRGWTEAFF,TGTGCCAGCAGCCAAGAAAACCCCAGGGGTTGGACTGAAGCTTTCTTT
few,TRBV5-6,TRBJ1-2,-,CASSAQLVYTF,TGTGCCAGCAGCGCACAGTTAGTCTACACCTTC
-,TRBV5-1,TRBJ1-2,-,CASSLEAAAANYGYTF,TGCGCCAGCAGCTTGGAAGCGGCAGCAGCCAACTATGGCTACACCTTC
once,TRBV7-6,TRBJ2-7,TRBD1,CASSWGTGAAYEQYF,TGTGCCAGCAGCTGGGGGACAGGGGCAGCCTACGAGCAGTACTTC
-,TRBV2,TRBJ2-3,TRBD2,CASSSIAGGFTDTQYF,TGTGCCAGCAGCTCAATAGCGGGGGGCTTCACAGATACGCAGTATTTT
-,TRBV6-5,TRBJ2-3,TRBD1,CASSSRDRVTDTQYF,TGTGCCAGCAGCTCCCGGGACAGGGTGACAGATACGCAGTATTTT
-,TRBV7-9,TRBJ2-3,TRBD2,CASSQASGGSTDTQYF,TGTGCCAGCAGCCAAGCTAGCGGGGGAAGCACAGATACGCAGTATTTT
-,TRBV2,TRBJ2-7,-,CASSEAQRLEQYF,TGTGCCAGCAGTGAAGCTCAGAGGCTCGAGCAGTACTTC
-,TRBV2,TRBJ2-3,-,CASRNPPGASTDTQYF,TGTGCCAGCAGAAACCCACCGGGAGCTAGCACAGATACGCAGTATTTT